The 5 T cell receptor beta chains below come from one sample, sequenced in a study of shared clonotypes between healthy human individuals. Data came from immunoSEQ multiplex PCR; TCRdb stores just in-frame clones and leaves some out. The data contain 950,000 to 1,100,000 clones, about 76% of them seen just once; the ten biggest clones take up 1.4% to 1.5%. Sequencing was performed on memory CD4+ T cells sorted from blood. The subset denotes: CD45RA-negative fraction. These receptors were collected from a man between 18 and 35 years old in good health.

The chain uses TRBV2 and TRBJ1-2; no clear D. Germline lookup yields CDR1 SNHLY and CDR2 FYNNEI. The length of the CDR3 is 13 residues. V lost 8 bases to trimming and J lost 3 bases, with 13 bases between them. This CDR3 reads CASLLATHYGYTF. The CDR3 region has the DNA TGTGCCAGCCTATTGGCGACCCACTATGGCTACACCTTC.

V and J are TRBV7-3 and TRBJ2-5; no definite D call. This CDR3 spans 15 amino acids. Germline CDR1 is SGHTA and CDR2 is FQGTGA. V lost 1 base, J lost 1 base, and 10 bases lay in between. CDR3 amino acids: CASSLRAESQETQYF. As DNA, the CDR3 is TGTGCCAGCAGCTTAAGGGCTGAGTCCCAAGAGACCCAGTACTTC. The full variable domain, with the rest looked up from reference TRBV7-3 and TRBJ2-5, is GAGVSQTPSNKVTEKGKYVELRCDPISGHTALYWYRQSLGQGPEFLIYFQGTGAADDSGLPNDRFFAVRPEGSVSTLKIQRTERGDSAVYLCASSLRAESQETQYFGPGTRLLVL.

The chain combines TRBV19 with TRBJ1-2, with a possible D match to TRBD1 (5 bases). V was pared by 4 bases and J by 4 bases, with 16 bases between. Per germline, CDR1 LNHDA and CDR2 SQIVND (reference sequence). This CDR3 has 15 residues. The CDR3 nucleotides read TGTGCCAGTAGTAGCCGGACTTTTGGGGGCTATGGCTACACCTTC. Protein: CASSSRTFGGYGYTF.

This chain links TRBV30 with TRBJ2-3; D perhaps matches TRBD1 (5 bases). Germline V gives CDR1 GTSNPN, CDR2 SVGIG (reference sequence). Trimming removed 4 bases from V and 6 bases from J, with 11 bases in between. The CDR3 has 12 residues. The CDR3 sequence is CAWIAGMDTQYF. CDR3 DNA: TGTGCCTGGATAGCAGGGATGGATACGCAGTATTTT.

In its sample, this clone was seen a few times. V gene TRBV11-2 combines with J gene TRBJ2-7, with 7 bases that match TRBD1. The length of the CDR3 is 15 residues. Trimming took 4 bases from V and 4 from J; bases not matched to a gene: 10. CDR1 is SGHAT and CDR2 is FQNNGV in the germline V gene. For the CDR3, the DNA is TGTGCCAGCAGCTCCCGGGACAGACATTCTTACGAGCAGTACTTC. Its translation is CASSSRDRHSYEQYF.